This is a list of T cell receptor beta chains from one sample in a study of response to subunit inactivated influenza vaccine. TCRdb re-derived calls from the RT-PCR reads in MiXCR, one entry per CDR3 protein. Here the sample spans around 750,000 distinct CDR3 sequences, over 20% being singletons. The source was PBMCs from blood, collected more than 4 days after vaccination. The receptor source for this set is a man in his fifties or sixties who received an inactivated influenza vaccine. Each CDR3 is given with its conserved first and last residue. A D gene is named only where the DNA matches it firmly. Clone sizes are given selectively: once, few, many, or a class where the clone is expanded.

clone_size,d_call,cdr3_length,j_call,v_call,cdr3_aa,cdr3_nt
-,TRBD1,14,TRBJ1-5,TRBV20-1,CSAVGTGRNQPQHF,TGCAGTGCTGTGGGGACAGGCCGCAATCAGCCCCAGCATTTT
-,-,15,TRBJ2-7,TRBV5-1,CASSPSGTPSNEQYF,TGCGCCAGCAGCCCCTCCGGGACTCCGTCCAACGAGCAGTACTTC
-,TRBD2,13,TRBJ2-1,TRBV4-2,CASSQDREGAQFF,TGTGCCAGCAGCCAAGATCGGGAGGGAGCGCAGTTCTTC
-,-,14,TRBJ1-1,TRBV10-3,CAISGDTENTEAFF,TGTGCCATCAGTGGGGACACTGAGAACACTGAAGCTTTCTTT
-,TRBD2,14,TRBJ2-3,TRBV7-2,CASSWTSGSDTQYF,TGTGCCAGCAGCTGGACTAGCGGGTCAGATACGCAGTATTTT
-,-,11,TRBJ2-7,TRBV20-1,CSARDFYEQYF,TGCAGTGCTAGAGACTTCTACGAGCAGTACTTC
few,-,16,TRBJ1-4,TRBV12-3/TRBV12-4,CASSLRSPTTNEKLFF,TGTGCCAGCAGTCTGCGAAGCCCTACAACTAATGAAAAACTGTTTTTT
few,TRBD1,15,TRBJ2-5,TRBV29-1,CSVDTGTGGVETQYF,TGCAGCGTGGACACCGGGACAGGGGGCGTAGAGACCCAGTACTTC
-,-,13,TRBJ1-2,TRBV7-8,CASSARGSYGYTF,TGTGCCAGCAGCGCCAGGGGTTCCTATGGCTACACCTTC
-,-,13,TRBJ2-7,TRBV30,CAWSFTVYYEQYF,TGTGCCTGGAGCTTCACAGTATACTACGAGCAGTACTTC
few,TRBD2,15,TRBJ2-7,TRBV5-1,CASSVNLGLAYEQYF,TGCGCCAGCAGCGTAAACCTCGGACTAGCCTACGAGCAGTACTTC
-,-,13,TRBJ2-6,TRBV9,CASSVGGANVLTF,TGTGCCAGCAGCGTAGGTGGGGCCAACGTCCTGACTTTC
-,-,14,TRBJ2-7,TRBV7-9,CASSLDAGAYEQYF,TGTGCCAGCAGCTTAGATGCAGGGGCCTACGAGCAGTACTTC
-,-,12,TRBJ2-7,TRBV27,CASRYDSYEQYF,TGTGCCAGCAGATATGACAGCTACGAGCAGTACTTC
once,-,15,TRBJ2-3,TRBV23-1,CASSRGRGKRDTQYF,TGCGCCAGCAGCCGGGGCAGGGGCAAAAGGGATACGCAGTATTTT
few,-,15,TRBJ1-5,TRBV12-3/TRBV12-4,CASSMYRDGGQPQHF,TGTGCCAGCAGTATGTACAGGGACGGTGGCCAGCCCCAGCATTTT
few,TRBD1,14,TRBJ2-5,TRBV6-5,CASSYGTGWETQYF,TGTGCCAGCAGTTACGGGACAGGGTGGGAGACCCAGTACTTC
few,TRBD2,17,TRBJ2-1,TRBV5-1,CAGPTSGRGLSYNEQFF,TGCGCCGGCCCGACTAGCGGGAGAGGCTTATCCTACAATGAGCAGTTCTTC
few,TRBD2,15,TRBJ2-3,TRBV20-1,CSARYFGRAGDTQYF,TGCAGTGCTAGGTATTTCGGGAGGGCCGGTGATACGCAGTATTTT
-,TRBD1,15,TRBJ2-7,TRBV5-1,CASSWIETGTYEQYF,TGCGCCAGCAGTTGGATAGAGACAGGGACCTACGAGCAGTACTTC
-,-,15,TRBJ2-7,TRBV4-1,CASSQERDGFYEQYF,TGCGCCAGCAGCCAAGAGCGGGACGGTTTCTACGAGCAGTACTTC
-,-,17,TRBJ2-5,TRBV28,CASSLIIGKGHQETQYF,TGTGCCAGCAGTTTGATTATCGGGAAGGGCCACCAAGAGACCCAGTACTTC
-,-,14,TRBJ1-1,TRBV2,CASPWTQLNTEAFF,TGTGCCAGCCCATGGACGCAATTGAACACTGAAGCTTTCTTT
-,-,13,TRBJ2-7,TRBV7-2,CASSSTAGREQYF,TGTGCCAGCAGCTCGACGGCCGGGCGGGAGCAGTACTTC
-,-,15,TRBJ2-1,TRBV6-1,CASRGSRLSYNEQFF,TGTGCCAGCAGAGGAAGTAGGTTATCCTACAATGAGCAGTTCTTC
few,TRBD1,16,TRBJ1-1,TRBV7-9,CASSPNAGGASTEAFF,TGTGCCAGCAGCCCCAACGCAGGGGGCGCTAGCACTGAAGCTTTCTTT
few,-,15,TRBJ1-4,TRBV7-9,CASSLNVGANEKLFF,TGTGCCAGCAGCTTAAACGTGGGGGCTAATGAAAAACTGTTTTTT
-,-,15,TRBJ2-3,TRBV7-9,CASSSARGTTDTQYF,TGTGCCAGCAGCTCCGCTCGGGGGACCACAGATACGCAGTATTTT
many,-,11,TRBJ2-5,TRBV24-1,CATSAPGPLYF,TGTGCCACCAGTGCCCCGGGACCCCTGTACTTC
many,TRBD1,14,TRBJ2-1,TRBV20-1,CSANTGGSYNEQFF,TGCAGTGCAAATACAGGGGGCTCCTACAATGAGCAGTTCTTC
few,-,16,TRBJ2-5,TRBV7-2,CASSLVLGAIGGTQYF,TGTGCCAGCAGCTTAGTTTTGGGGGCCATTGGGGGGACCCAGTACTTC
few,-,15,TRBJ2-5,TRBV5-6,CASSLTGEVGETQYF,TGTGCCAGCAGCTTGACAGGGGAGGTTGGAGAGACCCAGTACTTC
-,TRBD2,15,TRBJ2-1,TRBV20-1,CSARSSSGRGYEQFF,TGCAGTGCTAGAAGTTCAAGCGGGAGGGGATATGAGCAGTTCTTC
many,-,14,TRBJ2-3,TRBV29-1,CSVGAAGRADTQYF,TGCAGCGTCGGCGCGGCAGGGCGGGCAGATACGCAGTATTTT
few,TRBD2,14,TRBJ2-1,TRBV4-1,CASSHGTSYNEQFF,TGCGCCAGCAGCCACGGGACTAGCTACAATGAGCAGTTCTTC
many,-,14,TRBJ1-2,TRBV12-3/TRBV12-4,CASSLAGAAYGYTF,TGTGCCAGCAGTTTAGCGGGGGCAGCGTATGGCTACACCTTC
-,TRBD1,16,TRBJ2-3,TRBV5-1,CASSASGTGGLDTQYF,TGCGCCAGCAGCGCCTCCGGGACAGGGGGCCTAGATACGCAGTATTTT
few,TRBD1,14,TRBJ2-3,TRBV7-8,CASSLADRADTQYF,TGTGCCAGCAGCTTAGCGGACAGGGCCGATACGCAGTATTTT
-,TRBD1,13,TRBJ2-7,TRBV7-2,CASSLQGGHEQYF,TGTGCCAGCAGCCTACAGGGGGGCCACGAGCAGTACTTC
few,-,17,TRBJ2-1,TRBV5-1,CASSLSSVQSSYNEQFF,TGCGCCAGCAGCTTGTCTTCCGTTCAGAGCTCCTACAATGAGCAGTTCTTC
few,-,15,TRBJ2-7,TRBV12-3/TRBV12-4,CASSRTYGDSYEQYF,TGTGCCAGCAGCCGGACGTACGGGGACTCCTACGAGCAGTACTTC
-,TRBD1,14,TRBJ1-1,TRBV6-5,CASSWDRGGTEAFF,TGTGCCAGCAGTTGGGACAGAGGTGGCACTGAAGCTTTCTTT